This T cell receptor (beta chain) was obtained from a study of cytomegalovirus exposure and HLA in healthy donors (dated by TCRdb to about 2017). Background for the entire study: According to an earlier analysis of 587 of the donors, roughly 180 million T cells yielded 100 million or so unique TCR beta sequences and about 300 Gb of sequence data. Roughly 300 gigabases of sequencing data and tens of millions of unique TCR sequences were included in an early release covering over 600 HLA-typed donors. Of the roughly 400 genotyped donors, 75% to 85% were placed in the genetic ancestry cluster associated with self-reported Caucasian donors. The study aimed to test whether cataloging public T cell receptors could reveal signatures of past pathogen exposure. The study used immunosequencing to profile the T cell repertoires of some 600 subjects and linked those repertoires to cytomegalovirus serostatus. Along with the approximately 700-subject first cohort, a separate validation cohort of over a hundred different subjects was used. The study combined high-throughput TCR immunosequencing, statistical association of individual TCRs with disease status, and machine learning to predict cytomegalovirus infection status. In a later analysis, previously published TCR beta repertoires from 550 to 750 donors were re-analyzed and high-resolution HLA genotyping was added so that TCR occurrence patterns could be studied. Rather than using new phenotypic data, the later analysis identified candidate immune exposures from TCR beta sequences and from how often those sequences occurred across donors. An earlier analysis of 500 to 750 of the donors applied high-throughput TCR beta sequencing to assess whether each TCR beta V gene segment acted as functional or pseudogenic. Alongside the repertoire data, information on donor age, sex, ethnicity and CMV serostatus was compiled. Genome-wide SNP genotypes for about 55% of the roughly 670 donors were used in a later genetic analysis, which treated that subset as a discovery cohort. Every discovery cohort repertoire had been produced on one sequencing platform. Both class I and class II loci were covered by HLA typing, at four-digit resolution. Typing coverage differed by locus: A, B, C, DRB1 and DQB1 were typed in roughly 629-640 donors, DQA1 in 522, DPA1 in 606, and DPB1 in just under 490. Four to six DR-DQ haplotypes were handled as single units for association and clustering, since linkage in the cohort was strong. Among about 400 genotyped donors of the cohort, an average of around 250,000 unique TCR beta nucleotide sequences was sequenced per donor, of which 15% to 20% were non-productive.

In total, 500 to 700 healthy bone marrow donors made up the cohort. At the time of sampling, every cohort member was nominally healthy, though immune exposures that went unrecorded were likely present. The donor was CMV seronegative and belonged to the group of around 350 seronegative cohort members. Every donor gave a peripheral blood sample, and the peripheral blood mononuclear cells from that sample were used for TCR beta sequencing. The Qiagen DNeasy Blood Extraction Kit was used to extract genomic DNA from the blood cell samples. To prepare the library, the immunoSEQ multiplex PCR assay was applied. The multiplex PCR relied on a mix of 60 forward primers for TCR Vbeta segments and 13 reverse primers for TCR Jbeta segments. A multiplex PCR assay on genomic DNA amplified the CDR3 region of rearranged TCR beta genes. On the Illumina HiSeq System, the amplified TCR beta libraries were sequenced as 87-base-pair reads. As for the original processing: In a later analysis, 77 million or so unique TCR beta chains were counted across the approximately 620 repertoires, and about 10 million of these chains were shared by at least two donors. A nearest-neighbor algorithm error-corrected the raw reads and collapsed the reads into unique sequences, merging closely related sequences to remove PCR and sequencing errors. Alignment of CDR3 sequences to IMGT reference sequences was used to assign V, D and J gene segments. Each retained sequence needed at least a six-nucleotide match to both a V gene segment and a J gene segment. Rearrangements were classified as productive when the CDR3 lacked stop codons and remained in frame with V and J, and all other rearrangements were classified as non-productive. Following IMGT convention, CDR3 was defined as the stretch from the second conserved V-encoded cysteine up to the conserved J-encoded phenylalanine. In an earlier analysis of just under 600 of the donors, sequences lacking an unambiguous match to a single V gene segment were excluded. An earlier analysis of a few hundred of the donors called V segments functional above 56.7% productive rearrangements and segregating when the between-donor standard deviation exceeded 5%. To diagnose cytomegalovirus status from the catalog of TCR beta chain sequences, a statistical classification framework was built. In a later analysis, V and J genes were assigned by comparing TCR nucleotide sequences against IMGT/GENE-DB human TR gene sequences. In a later analysis, CDR3 sequences and most-parsimonious VDJ recombination scenarios were assigned using the TCRdist pipeline. A later analysis defined each TCR beta chain by its CDR3 amino acid sequence plus V-gene family, and excluded reads lacking a unique V-gene family. To address suspected cross-contamination and a sequencing artifact, a later analysis removed approximately 590 highly shared, low-generation-probability nucleotide sequences. A later analysis calculated a clonal expansion index for each public chain from normalized within-repertoire ranks of inferred template counts. Generation probabilities in a later analysis came from a VDJ recombination model fitted to out-of-frame rearrangements, and those results were checked against IGoR. In a later analysis, hypergeometric tests were used to score TCR-TCR, TCR-HLA and TCR-CMV co-occurrence, with a repertoire-size bias correction applied to TCR pairs. A later analysis estimated false discovery rates by permuting HLA or CMV assignments 20 times. In a later analysis, co-occurring TCRs were grouped using DBSCAN, and TCRdist sequence similarity was added for clustering within HLA-allele-positive subsets. For co-occurrence clustering, repertoires with fewer than 30,000 or more than 120,000 public chains were excluded, along with about five repertoires with anomalous nucleotide sharing. TCRdb provides this immuneACCESS table in a form limited to in-frame rearrangements. Some clones are lacking; in checked studies, under half of them reflect an unresolved V gene, and why the rest are absent is not known. For V, J and clone size, that table is used; D and trimming come from the DNA. This sample holds 60,000 to 70,000 clones; roughly 78% were observed only once. Approximately 9.8% of the sample goes to the ten largest clones.

The study at large found these results: Because counts were too low, roughly 16 rarely observed V segments, including chromosome 9 orphons, were left out of the earlier analysis of over 550 of the donors. In this cohort, only TCR beta chains were sequenced, and detectable features were limited by the absence of alpha or paired-chain data. Several of the top co-occurrence clusters appeared to be linked to parvovirus B19, influenza, CMV and Epstein-Barr virus, according to a later analysis. A later analysis found that HLA-associated TCR beta chains were more clonally expanded and had lower generation probabilities than equally common non-associated chains. In a later analysis, most CMV-associated TCR beta chains were found to appear HLA-restricted, with HLA associations seemingly driven largely by CMV exposure. The authors suggested that the approach could potentially be generalized to other disease states and immunological phenotypes. In a later genetic analysis, a missense DCLRE1C variant was associated with V-gene and J-gene trimming of TCR beta chains, and the association was replicated in an independent cohort. A few of the identified cytomegalovirus-associated TCR beta chains were confirmed in vitro to be specific for cytomegalovirus antigens. Because HLA typing was missing for some donors at each locus, association tests included only the typed subset. A further reported finding was that TCR beta sequences accurately predicted the HLA-A and HLA-B alleles for most subjects in the first cohort. CMV serostatus was the only immune exposure information available for the cohort. An earlier analysis of 587 of the donors showed that most TCR beta V segments appeared in productive rearrangements either about 90% or about 30% of the time, which broadly matched IMGT annotations. Most TCR sequences were seen in very few donors, while some public TCRs were found in many individuals. The study listed 164 TCR beta chains as associated with cytomegalovirus. Sequencing depth was assumed to be roughly uniform across donors in the presence/absence analyses, though that assumption may not hold. A cluster of highly shared sequence variants was judged likely to be a technical artifact of the sequencing pipeline. Correlated functional status among segregating V segments might reflect linkage disequilibrium, but an unknown experimental factor could not be ruled out. Some IMGT-functional V segments, including TRBV6-2 and TRBV6-3, could not be told apart with the 87-base-pair reads, so those segments were excluded. The classifier was reported to diagnose cytomegalovirus status with high specificity and sensitivity in both the original cohort and the validation cohort. At a false discovery rate of 0.05, a later analysis linked 16,951 TCR beta sequences to specific HLA alleles. When HLA alleles, especially DR and DQ, strongly co-occurred, attributing TCR associations to individual alleles was difficult. In a later genetic analysis, fewer N-insertions in productive TCRs were reported among donors in an Asian-associated ancestry cluster than the approximately 670-donor mean. According to a later analysis, TCR association rates differed among HLA loci, with DRB1 alleles showing the most associated TCRs and HLA-C alleles showing the fewest.

V and J are trimmed by 5 bases and 8 bases, and the gene matches miss 1 base of the junction. CDR1 MDHEN and CDR2 SYDVKM are derived from the germline V gene. Taken from cysteine to phenylalanine, the CDR3 has 11 residues. CDR3 DNA is the only sequence kept; it has 33 bases, read in frame from the first base. Comment on this clone: Which antigen it targets is not known. No base quality values were provided; no much bigger clone lies one nucleotide off.

The chain couples TRBV28 to TRBJ1-2; 8 bases in the middle match TRBD1. The receptor was derived from a middle-aged man in good health and CMV-seronegative. The sequencing sample was made of PBMCs. The CDR3 region reads CASSDRGGYTF. The DNA sequence is as follows: TGTGCCAGCAGTGACAGGGGCGGCTACACCTTC.